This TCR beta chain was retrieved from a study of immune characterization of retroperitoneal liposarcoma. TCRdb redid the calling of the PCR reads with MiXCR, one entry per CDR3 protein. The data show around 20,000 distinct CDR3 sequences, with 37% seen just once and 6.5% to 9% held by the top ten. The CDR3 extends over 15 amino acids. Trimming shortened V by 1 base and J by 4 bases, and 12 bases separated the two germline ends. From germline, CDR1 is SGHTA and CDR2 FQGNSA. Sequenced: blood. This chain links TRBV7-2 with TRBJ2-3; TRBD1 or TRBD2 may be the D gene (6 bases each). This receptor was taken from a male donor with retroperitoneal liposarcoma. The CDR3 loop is CASSLGNREADTQYF. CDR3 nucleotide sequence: TGTGCCAGCAGCTTAGGAAACAGGGAGGCAGATACGCAGTATTTT.